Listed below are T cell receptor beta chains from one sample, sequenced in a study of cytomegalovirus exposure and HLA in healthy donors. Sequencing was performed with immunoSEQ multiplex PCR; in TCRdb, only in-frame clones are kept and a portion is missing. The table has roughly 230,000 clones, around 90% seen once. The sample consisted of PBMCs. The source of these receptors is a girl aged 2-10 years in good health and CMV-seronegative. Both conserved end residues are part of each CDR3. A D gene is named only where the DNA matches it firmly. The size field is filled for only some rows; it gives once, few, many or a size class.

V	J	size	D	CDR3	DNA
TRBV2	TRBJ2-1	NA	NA	CAITDLSYNEQFF	TGTGCCATTACGGACTTATCCTACAATGAGCAGTTCTTC
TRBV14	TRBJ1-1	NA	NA	CASSTGISTEAFF	TGTGCCAGCAGCACAGGGATATCCACTGAAGCTTTCTTT
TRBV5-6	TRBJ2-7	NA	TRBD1	CASSFGDSLREQYF	TGTGCCAGCAGCTTTGGGGACAGTCTGCGCGAGCAGTACTTC
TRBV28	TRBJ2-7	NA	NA	CASSPGQIFSYEQYF	TGTGCCAGCAGTCCTGGACAGATTTTCTCCTACGAGCAGTACTTC
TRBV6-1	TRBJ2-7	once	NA	CASSVGGGSSYEQYF	TGTGCCAGCAGTGTAGGGGGGGGGTCCTCCTACGAGCAGTACTTC
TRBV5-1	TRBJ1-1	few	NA	CASSVTVDTEAFF	TGCGCCAGCAGCGTGACAGTAGACACTGAAGCTTTCTTT
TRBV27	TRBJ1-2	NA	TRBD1	CASSFSGGDICTF	TGTGCCAGCAGTTTTTCAGGGGGCGATATCTGCACCTTC
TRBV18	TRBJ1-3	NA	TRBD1	CASSIPGQERNTIYF	TGTGCCAGCTCAATACCGGGACAGGAGAGGAACACCATATATTTT
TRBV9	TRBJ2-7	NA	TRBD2	CASSVGLTSAEQYF	TGTGCCAGCAGCGTAGGCCTAACTAGCGCCGAGCAGTACTTC
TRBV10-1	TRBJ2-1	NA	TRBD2	CASSLSGRGPDEQFF	TGCGCCAGCAGCCTAAGCGGGAGGGGTCCCGATGAGCAGTTCTTC
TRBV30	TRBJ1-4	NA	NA	CAWSQDYFESNEKLFF	TGTGCCTGGAGTCAGGACTACTTTGAATCAAATGAAAAACTGTTTTTT
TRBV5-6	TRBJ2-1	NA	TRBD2	CASSLGTSGGDQAFF	TGTGCCAGCAGCTTGGGGACTAGCGGGGGGGATCAGGCGTTCTTC
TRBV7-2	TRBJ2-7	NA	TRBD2	CASSRAGGRYEQYF	TGTGCCAGCAGCCGAGCGGGGGGGCGCTACGAGCAGTACTTC
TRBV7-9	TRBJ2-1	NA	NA	CASSPPRIAGEQFF	TGTGCCAGCAGCCCGCCCCGAATAGCCGGTGAGCAGTTCTTC
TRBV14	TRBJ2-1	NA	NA	CASSQAGVNEQFF	TGTGCCAGCAGCCAGGCAGGGGTCAATGAGCAGTTCTTC
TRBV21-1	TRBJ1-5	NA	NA	CASSKMSRDFSNQPQHF	TGTGCCAGCAGCAAAATGTCCCGGGACTTTAGCAATCAGCCCCAGCATTTT
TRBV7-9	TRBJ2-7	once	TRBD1	CASSSTRDRGSEQYF	TGTGCCAGCAGCTCGACCCGGGACAGGGGTAGCGAGCAGTACTTC
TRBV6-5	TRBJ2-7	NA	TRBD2	CASTLSGGASEQYF	TGTGCCAGCACTTTAAGCGGGGGGGCCTCCGAGCAGTACTTC
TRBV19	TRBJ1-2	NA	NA	CASSIDPWQGIYGYTF	TGTGCCAGTAGTATAGATCCGTGGCAGGGGATCTATGGCTACACCTTC
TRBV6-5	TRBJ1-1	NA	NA	CASSVDEGDAFF	TGTGCCAGCAGCGTCGATGAGGGGGACGCTTTCTTT
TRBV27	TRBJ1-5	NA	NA	CASSFGSGGNQPQHF	TGTGCCAGCAGTTTCGGTTCCGGGGGCAATCAGCCCCAGCATTTT
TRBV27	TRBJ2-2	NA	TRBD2	CASRAYGTSGRNTGELFF	TGTGCCAGCAGAGCCTACGGGACTAGCGGGAGGAACACCGGGGAGCTGTTTTTT
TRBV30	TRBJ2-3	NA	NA	CAWSVGGDSGTQYF	TGTGCCTGGAGTGTAGGTGGAGACTCCGGTACGCAGTATTTT
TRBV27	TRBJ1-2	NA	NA	CASSLGASKIDGCTF	TGTGCCAGCAGTCTCGGAGCAAGTAAGATTGATGGCTGCACCTTC
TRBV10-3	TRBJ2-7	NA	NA	CAISESISITGNEQYF	TGTGCCATCAGTGAGTCGATCTCGATCACAGGGAACGAGCAGTACTTC
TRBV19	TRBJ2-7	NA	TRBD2	CASSIEGTTSQPYEQYF	TGTGCCAGTAGTATAGAGGGTACGACTAGCCAACCCTACGAGCAGTACTTC
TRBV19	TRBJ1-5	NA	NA	CASDPGSYSNQPQHF	TGTGCCAGTGACCCAGGGTCCTATAGCAATCAGCCCCAGCATTTT
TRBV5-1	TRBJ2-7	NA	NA	CASSLAAGEQYF	TGCGCCAGCAGCTTGGCTGCGGGCGAGCAGTACTTC
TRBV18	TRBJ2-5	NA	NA	CASSLKETQYF	TGTGCCAGCTCACTTAAAGAGACCCAGTACTTC
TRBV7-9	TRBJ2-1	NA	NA	CASSYYRVYNEQFF	TGTGCCAGCAGCTACTACAGGGTCTACAATGAGCAGTTCTTC
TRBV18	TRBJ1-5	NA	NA	CASSPGPLDQPQHF	TGTGCCAGCTCACCAGGGCCGCTCGATCAGCCCCAGCATTTT
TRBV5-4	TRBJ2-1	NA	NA	CASSAGTYYNEQFF	TGTGCCAGCAGCGCCGGGACTTATTACAATGAGCAGTTCTTC
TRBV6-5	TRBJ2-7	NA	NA	CASSQTAYEQYF	TGTGCCAGCAGTCAGACAGCCTACGAGCAGTACTTC
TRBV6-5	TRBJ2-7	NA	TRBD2	CASRNVAGGFYEQYF	TGTGCCAGCAGAAATGTAGCGGGAGGTTTCTACGAGCAGTACTTC